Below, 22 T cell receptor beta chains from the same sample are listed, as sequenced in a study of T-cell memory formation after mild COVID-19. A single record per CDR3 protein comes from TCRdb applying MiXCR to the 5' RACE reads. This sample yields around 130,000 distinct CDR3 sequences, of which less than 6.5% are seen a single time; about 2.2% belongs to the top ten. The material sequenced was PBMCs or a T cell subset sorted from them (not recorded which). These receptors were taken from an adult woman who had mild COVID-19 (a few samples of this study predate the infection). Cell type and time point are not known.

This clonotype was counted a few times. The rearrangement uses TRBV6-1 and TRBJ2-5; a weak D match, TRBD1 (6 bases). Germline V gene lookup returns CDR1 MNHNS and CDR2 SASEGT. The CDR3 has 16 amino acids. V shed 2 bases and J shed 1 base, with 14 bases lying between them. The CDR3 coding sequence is TGTGCCAGCAGTGAATATCGGGACACACTCCAAGAGACCCAGTACTTC. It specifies CASSEYRDTLQETQYF.

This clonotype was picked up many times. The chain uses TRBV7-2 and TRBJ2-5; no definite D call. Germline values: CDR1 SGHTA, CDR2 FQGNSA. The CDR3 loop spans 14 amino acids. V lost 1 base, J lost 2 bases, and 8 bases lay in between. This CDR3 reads CASSLDWQQETQYF. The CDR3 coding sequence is TGTGCCAGCAGCTTAGACTGGCAACAAGAGACCCAGTACTTC.

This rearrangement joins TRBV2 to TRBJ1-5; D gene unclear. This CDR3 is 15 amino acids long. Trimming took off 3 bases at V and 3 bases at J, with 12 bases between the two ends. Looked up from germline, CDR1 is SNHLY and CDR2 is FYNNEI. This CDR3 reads CASSDVPTTNQPQHF. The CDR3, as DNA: TGTGCCAGCAGTGACGTTCCGACGACCAATCAGCCCCAGCATTTT.

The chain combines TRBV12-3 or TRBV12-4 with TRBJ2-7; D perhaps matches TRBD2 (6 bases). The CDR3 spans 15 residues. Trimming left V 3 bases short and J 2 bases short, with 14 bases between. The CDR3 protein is CASSFGGKRTYEQYF. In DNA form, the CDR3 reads TGTGCCAGCAGTTTCGGAGGGAAGCGTACCTACGAGCAGTACTTC.

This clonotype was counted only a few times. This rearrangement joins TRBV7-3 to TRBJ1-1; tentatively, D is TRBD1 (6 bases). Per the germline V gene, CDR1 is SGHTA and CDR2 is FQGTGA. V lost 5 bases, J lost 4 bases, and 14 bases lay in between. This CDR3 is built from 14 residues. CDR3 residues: CASSPRGAGTEAFF. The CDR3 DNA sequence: TGTGCCAGCAGCCCGAGGGGGGCTGGCACTGAAGCTTTCTTT.

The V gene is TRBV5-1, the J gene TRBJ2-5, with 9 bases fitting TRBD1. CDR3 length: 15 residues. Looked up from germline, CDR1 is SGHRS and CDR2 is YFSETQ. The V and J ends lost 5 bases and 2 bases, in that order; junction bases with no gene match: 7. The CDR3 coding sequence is TGCGCCAGCAGATTCGGGACAGGGCAACAAGAGACCCAGTACTTC. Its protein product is CASRFGTGQQETQYF.

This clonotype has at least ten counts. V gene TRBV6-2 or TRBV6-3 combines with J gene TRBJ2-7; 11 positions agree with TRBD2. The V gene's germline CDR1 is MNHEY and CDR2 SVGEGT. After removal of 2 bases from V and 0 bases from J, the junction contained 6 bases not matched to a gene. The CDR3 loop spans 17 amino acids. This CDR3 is CASSYPSGGPSSYEQYF. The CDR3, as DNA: TGTGCCAGCAGTTACCCTAGCGGGGGGCCGAGCTCCTACGAGCAGTACTTC.

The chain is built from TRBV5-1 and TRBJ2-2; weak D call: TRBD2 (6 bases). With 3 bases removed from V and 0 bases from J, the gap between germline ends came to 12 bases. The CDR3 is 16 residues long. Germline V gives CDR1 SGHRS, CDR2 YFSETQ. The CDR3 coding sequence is TGCGCCAGCAGCTCAGGCGGGGCTCCGAACACCGGGGAGCTGTTTTTT. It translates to CASSSGGAPNTGELFF.

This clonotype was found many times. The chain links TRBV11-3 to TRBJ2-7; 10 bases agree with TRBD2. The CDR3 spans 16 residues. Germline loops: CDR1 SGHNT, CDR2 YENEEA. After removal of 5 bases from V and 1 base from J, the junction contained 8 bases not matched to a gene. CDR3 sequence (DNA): TGTGCCAGCAGCCATCCTAGCGGGAGTTCTTCCTACGAGCAGTACTTC. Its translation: CASSHPSGSSSYEQYF.

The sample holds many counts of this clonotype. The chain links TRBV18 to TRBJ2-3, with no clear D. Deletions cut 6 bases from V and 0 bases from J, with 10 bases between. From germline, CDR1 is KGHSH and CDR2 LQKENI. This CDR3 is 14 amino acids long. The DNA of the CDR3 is TGTGCCAGCTCCGAACTCTCAAGCACAGATACGCAGTATTTT. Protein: CASSELSSTDTQYF.

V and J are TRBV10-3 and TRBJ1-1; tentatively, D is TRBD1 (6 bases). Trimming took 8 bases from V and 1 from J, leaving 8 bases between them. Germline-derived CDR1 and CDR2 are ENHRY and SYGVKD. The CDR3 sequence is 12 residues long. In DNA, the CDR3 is TGTGCCATCGGGGGGGCGAACACTGAAGCTTTCTTT. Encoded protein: CAIGGANTEAFF.

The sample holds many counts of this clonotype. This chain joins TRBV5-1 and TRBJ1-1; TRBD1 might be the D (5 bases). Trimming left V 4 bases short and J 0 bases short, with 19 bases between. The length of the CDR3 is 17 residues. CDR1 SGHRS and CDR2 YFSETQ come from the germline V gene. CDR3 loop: CASSLGLISSLNTEAFF. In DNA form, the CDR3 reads TGCGCCAGCAGCCTGGGACTGATCTCGTCTCTGAACACTGAAGCTTTCTTT.

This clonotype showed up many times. The CDR3 DNA sequence: TGCGCCAGCAGCCTGACTTTAGATACGCAGTATTTT. Amino acids: CASSLTLDTQYF. The rearrangement joins TRBV5-1 to TRBJ2-3; D remains unclear. Germline CDR1 is SGHRS and CDR2 is YFSETQ. Trimming removed 4 bases from V and 5 bases from J, with 8 bases in between. The CDR3 length is 12 residues.

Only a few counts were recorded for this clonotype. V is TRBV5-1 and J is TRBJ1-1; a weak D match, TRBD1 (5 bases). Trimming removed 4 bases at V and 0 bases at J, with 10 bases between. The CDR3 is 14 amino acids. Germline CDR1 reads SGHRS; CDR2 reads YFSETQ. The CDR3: CASSEGRMNTEAFF. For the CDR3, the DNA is TGCGCCAGCAGCGAGGGACGAATGAACACTGAAGCTTTCTTT.

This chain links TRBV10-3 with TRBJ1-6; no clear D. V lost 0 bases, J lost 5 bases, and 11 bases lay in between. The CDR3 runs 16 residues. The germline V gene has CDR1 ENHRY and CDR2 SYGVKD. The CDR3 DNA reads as TGTGCCATCAGTGAGTCGATTCTGGCAGATAATTCACCCCTCCACTTT. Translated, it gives CAISESILADNSPLHF.

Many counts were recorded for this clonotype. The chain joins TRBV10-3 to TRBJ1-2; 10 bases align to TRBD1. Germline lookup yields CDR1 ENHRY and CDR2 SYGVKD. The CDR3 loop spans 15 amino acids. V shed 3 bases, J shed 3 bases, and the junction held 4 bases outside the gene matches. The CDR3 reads CAISDQGQGYYGYTF. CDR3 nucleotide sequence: TGTGCCATCAGTGATCAGGGACAGGGGTACTATGGCTACACCTTC.

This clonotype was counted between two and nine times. The CDR3 reads CASSLVIGGYEQYF. DNA of the CDR3: TGTGCCAGCAGCTTAGTAATAGGGGGCTACGAGCAGTACTTC. The chain joins TRBV7-2 to TRBJ2-7; tentative D call: TRBD1 (6 bases). The V gene lost 1 base and the J gene lost 3 bases, with 10 bases spanning the gap. CDR1 is SGHTA and CDR2 is FQGNSA in the germline V gene. This CDR3 region has 14 residues.

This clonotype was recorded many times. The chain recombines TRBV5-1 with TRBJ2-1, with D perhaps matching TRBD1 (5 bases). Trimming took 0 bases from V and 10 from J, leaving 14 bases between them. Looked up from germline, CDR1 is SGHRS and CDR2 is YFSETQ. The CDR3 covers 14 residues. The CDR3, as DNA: TGCGCCAGCAGCTTGGGACAGTCGGTGAAGGAGCAGTTCTTC. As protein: CASSLGQSVKEQFF.

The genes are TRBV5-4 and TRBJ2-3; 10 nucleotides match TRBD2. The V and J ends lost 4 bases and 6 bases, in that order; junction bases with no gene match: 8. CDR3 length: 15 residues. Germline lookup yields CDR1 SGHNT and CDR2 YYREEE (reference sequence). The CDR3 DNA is TGTGCCAGCAGCCTAGCGGGGGCCTCCTCGGATACGCAGTATTTT. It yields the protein CASSLAGASSDTQYF.

The CDR3 region has the DNA TGTGCCAGCAGTTACTCCCGCAGTAGGAACACCATATATTTT. This translates into CASSYSRSRNTIYF. The V call is TRBV6-5, the J call TRBJ1-3; D unclear. Germline CDR1 MNHEY, CDR2 SVGAGI. This CDR3 region has 14 residues. V dropped 0 bases and J dropped 7 bases, with 10 bases sitting between them.

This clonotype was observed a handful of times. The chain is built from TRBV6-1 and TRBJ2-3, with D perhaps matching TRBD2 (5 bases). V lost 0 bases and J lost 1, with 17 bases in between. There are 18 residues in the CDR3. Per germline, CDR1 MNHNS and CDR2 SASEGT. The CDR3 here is CASSEASFRGTRTDTQYF. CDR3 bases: TGTGCCAGCAGTGAAGCCTCCTTCCGGGGTACCCGCACAGATACGCAGTATTTT.

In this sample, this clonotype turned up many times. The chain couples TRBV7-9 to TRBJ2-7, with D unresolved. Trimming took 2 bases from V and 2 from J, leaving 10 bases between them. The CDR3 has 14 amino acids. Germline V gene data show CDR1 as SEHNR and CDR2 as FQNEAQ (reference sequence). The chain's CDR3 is CASSLSGVTYEQYF. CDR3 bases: TGTGCCAGCAGCTTATCAGGAGTTACCTACGAGCAGTACTTC.